This paragraph covers one T cell receptor beta chain sequence. Germline CDR1 reads SGHTA; CDR2 reads FQGNSA. Trimming took off 7 bases at V and 5 bases at J, with 11 bases between the two ends. The length of the CDR3 is 12 residues. The data were taken from a study of shared clonotypes between healthy human individuals. The table came from immunoSEQ multiplex PCR; TCRdb's copy has only in-frame clones and leaves some out. The sample yields about 2.4 million clones, 80% to 95% seen once. V and J are TRBV7-2 and TRBJ2-5, with unresolved D. The clonotype originates from a young man in good health. Some clones in this sample may be carry-over from other donors' samples. Sequencing was done on a sample of naive CD4+ T cells from PBMCs. Subset indicated: CD45RA+ positively selected. CDR3 sequence reads: CASTTSGETQYF. The CDR3 nucleotides are TGTGCCAGCACCACCTCCGGGGAGACCCAGTACTTC.